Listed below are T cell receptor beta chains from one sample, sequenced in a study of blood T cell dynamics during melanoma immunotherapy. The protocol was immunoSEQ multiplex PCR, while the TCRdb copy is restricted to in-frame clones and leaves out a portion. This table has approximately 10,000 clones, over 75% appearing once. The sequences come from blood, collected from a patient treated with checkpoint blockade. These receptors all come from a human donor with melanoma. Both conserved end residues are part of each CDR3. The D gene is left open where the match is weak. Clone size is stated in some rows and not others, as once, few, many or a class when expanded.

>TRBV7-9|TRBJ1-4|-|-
CASSLSRLDEKLFF
TGTGCCAGCAGCCTTTCCCGGCTCGATGAAAAACTGTTTTTT
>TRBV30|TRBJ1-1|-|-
CAWSRRVEAFF
TGTGCCTGGAGTCGCAGGGTCGAAGCTTTCTTT
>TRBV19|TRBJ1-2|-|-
CASSLGARTSF
TGTGCCAGTAGCCTGGGAGCCAGGACCTCCTTC
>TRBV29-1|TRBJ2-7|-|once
CSVKGVSGYEQYF
TGCAGCGTAAAGGGGGTCAGTGGCTACGAGCAGTACTTC
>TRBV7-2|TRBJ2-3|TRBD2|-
CASSSRLAASTDTQYF
TGTGCCAGCAGCTCGAGACTAGCGGCTAGCACAGATACGCAGTATTTT
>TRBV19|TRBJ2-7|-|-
CASSIGQRIHEQYF
TGTGCCAGTAGTATAGGACAGCGTATCCACGAGCAGTACTTC
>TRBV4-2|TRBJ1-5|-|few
CASSQRGASQPQHF
TGTGCCAGCAGTCAAAGGGGGGCAAGTCAGCCCCAGCATTTT
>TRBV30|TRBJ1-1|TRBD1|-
CAWGKSGGTEAFF
TGTGCCTGGGGGAAATCAGGGGGCACTGAAGCTTTCTTT
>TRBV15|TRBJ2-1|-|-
CATSGGTLYNEQFF
TGTGCCACCAGCGGCGGGACGCTTTACAATGAGCAGTTCTTC
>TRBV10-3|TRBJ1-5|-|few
CAISESSNPTQHF
TGTGCCATCAGTGAGTCATCAAACCCTACTCAGCATTTT
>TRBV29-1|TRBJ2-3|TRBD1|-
CSVERTGEDTQYF
TGCAGCGTTGAACGGACAGGGGAAGATACGCAGTATTTT
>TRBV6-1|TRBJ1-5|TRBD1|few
CASSVGTVASNQPQHF
TGTGCCAGCAGTGTAGGGACAGTCGCTAGCAATCAGCCCCAGCATTTT
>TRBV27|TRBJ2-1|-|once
CASSTNGFGEQFF
TGTGCCAGCAGTACCAACGGGTTTGGTGAGCAGTTCTTC
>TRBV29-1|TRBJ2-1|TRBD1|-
CSVRDRGRGEQFF
TGCAGCGTCCGGGACAGGGGGCGCGGTGAGCAGTTCTTC
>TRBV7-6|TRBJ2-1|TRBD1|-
CASSFTGTGAFLIF
TGTGCCAGCAGCTTCACGGGGACAGGGGCTTTTTTAATCTTC
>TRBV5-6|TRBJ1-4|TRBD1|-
CASSSGTGAKGEKLFF
TGTGCCAGCAGCTCTGGGACAGGGGCCAAGGGCGAAAAACTGTTTTTT
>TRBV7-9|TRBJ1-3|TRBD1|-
CASSSTGQHFSGNTIYF
TGTGCCAGCAGCTCCACGGGACAGCATTTCTCTGGAAACACCATATATTTT
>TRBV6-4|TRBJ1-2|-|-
CARGTATYGYTF
TGTGCCAGAGGGACTGCTACTTATGGCTACACCTTC
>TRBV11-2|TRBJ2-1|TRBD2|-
CASSLDVTGGMNEQFF
TGTGCCAGCAGCTTAGACGTAACGGGGGGTATGAATGAGCAGTTCTTC
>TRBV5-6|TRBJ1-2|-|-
CASSLFELPGGYTF
TGTGCCAGCAGCTTGTTCGAACTCCCAGGGGGCTACACCTTC
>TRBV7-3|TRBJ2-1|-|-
CASSLTAWNNEQFF
TGTGCCAGCAGCTTAACGGCCTGGAACAATGAGCAGTTCTTC
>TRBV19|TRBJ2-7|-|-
CASSIFDRRPLQAYEQYF
TGTGCCAGTAGTATATTCGACAGGCGTCCCCTCCAAGCTTACGAGCAGTACTTC
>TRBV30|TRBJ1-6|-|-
CAWSVNRANSPLHF
TGTGCCTGGAGTGTAAACAGGGCAAATTCACCCCTCCACTTT
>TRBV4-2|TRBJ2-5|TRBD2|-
CASSPNASGLAGAAQETQYF
TGTGCCAGCAGCCCAAATGCCTCGGGACTAGCGGGGGCCGCGCAAGAGACCCAGTACTTC
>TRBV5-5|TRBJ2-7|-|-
CASSFRISPDYEQYF
TGTGCCAGCAGCTTCAGAATTTCCCCGGACTACGAGCAGTACTTC
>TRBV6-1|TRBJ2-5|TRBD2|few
CASSERGGQETQYF
TGTGCCAGCAGTGAGCGGGGGGGCCAAGAGACCCAGTACTTC
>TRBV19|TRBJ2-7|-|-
CASAGSTSTEQYF
TGTGCCAGTGCGGGATCCACTTCTACCGAGCAGTACTTC
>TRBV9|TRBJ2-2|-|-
CASSVLGSGELFF
TGTGCCAGCAGCGTATTGGGGTCCGGGGAGCTGTTTTTT